The sequence of this TCR beta chain was determined in a study of blood T cell repertoires in COVID-19. The sample holds one count of this clone. CDR3 length: 12 residues. Germline V gene lookup returns CDR1 SGHRS and CDR2 YFSETQ. Trimming left V 4 bases short and J 8 bases short, with 12 bases between. The study assigned cohorts using participant-reported clinical history. Recovered participants had two consecutive negative NP/OP PCR tests, healthcare professional clearance, or symptom resolution. Clones were sequenced by immunoSEQ multiplex PCR, and TCRdb holds only the in-frame ones, with some missing. The repertoire consists of some 130,000 clones, with 86% occurring once and the leading ten covering about 4.4%.

This sequence originates from a man aged 50-59 years who had recovered from COVID-19. The chain recombines TRBV5-1 with TRBJ1-2; no clear D. Sequencing input: PBMCs or T cells enriched from blood (not recorded which). CDR3 in amino acids: CASSPGGGGYTF. CDR3 sequence (DNA): TGCGCCAGCAGCCCAGGCGGAGGCGGCTACACCTTC.